These 6 T cell receptor beta chains originate from one sample sequenced in a study of monozygotic twins with inflammatory bowel disease. TCRdb re-analyzed the 5' RACE reads; it lists each CDR3 protein once, without DNA. This repertoire includes around 140,000 distinct CDR3 sequences. The sample taken for sequencing was blood. Receptors were obtained from a human donor with ulcerative colitis or Crohn's disease, or a healthy co-twin of an affected twin (not recorded which).

The chain employs TRBV2 and TRBJ2-1; the D call from TCRdb, TRBD1, cannot be confirmed without DNA. This CDR3 region has 14 residues. Germline CDR1 reads SNHLY; CDR2 reads FYNNEI. The CDR3: CASFWGQENNEQFF.

This chain joins TRBV5-6 and TRBJ1-5. The CDR3 covers 16 residues. In germline, CDR1 is SGHDT, CDR2 YYEEEE. The CDR3 sequence is CASSLAGLYSNQPQHF.

The V gene is TRBV4-2, the J gene TRBJ2-7; TCRdb indicates TRBD2, and absent DNA this call remains unverified. This CDR3 contains 16 residues. Germline CDR1 and CDR2: LGHNA and YNFKEQ. The CDR3 here is CASSQRWGGGSYEQYF.

This chain joins TRBV4-1 and TRBJ1-2. Germline CDR1 MGHRA, CDR2 YSYEKL. The CDR3 spans 14 residues. The CDR3 here is CASSQVGREYGYTF.

The chain uses TRBV20-1 and TRBJ2-1; the D gene TCRdb calls, TRBD1, cannot be checked with no DNA. Germline CDR1 is DFQATT and CDR2 is SNEGSKA (reference sequence). CDR3 length equals 16 residues. The CDR3 region is CSASPRQGRLTNEQFF.

The rearrangement links TRBV29-1 to TRBJ2-7; TCRdb designates TRBD1, a call that cannot be tested without DNA. Germline lookup yields CDR1 SQVTM and CDR2 ANQGSEA. This CDR3 comprises 14 residues. CDR3 sequence reads: CSVEGQGRDYEQYF.